The 11 T cell receptor beta chains in this list originate from one sample, sequenced in a study of T cell responses to AZD1222 COVID-19 vaccine (dated by TCRdb to about 2021). Explained via the paper, the time point label denotes: baseline before first vaccination. Library prep was done by the immunoSEQ multiplex PCR assay. TCRdb obtained this table from immuneACCESS and retained in-frame rearrangements with V and J assigned. These tables miss some clones; where compared with another copy, unresolved V genes account for less than half of the shortfall, and the remainder is unexplained. A total of 110,000 to 150,000 clones appear in this sample, about 93% of them only once. About 3.7% of the sample is in the top ten clones. The source material was peripheral blood, sampled on day 0 of AZD1222 vaccination. The source of these receptors is an adult in good health.

The chain has TRBV7-2 and TRBJ2-1, with TRBD2 matching 11 bases. This CDR3 comprises 18 residues. Unmatched junction bases numbered 11, after V lost 0 bases and J lost 7 bases. Germline values: CDR1 SGHTA, CDR2 FQGNSA. The CDR3 is CASSLALTSGRLWNEQFF. In DNA form, the CDR3 reads TGTGCCAGCAGCTTAGCGCTAACTAGCGGGAGACTGTGGAATGAGCAGTTCTTC.

V usage is TRBV4-1 and J usage is TRBJ2-5; maybe TRBD1 (5 bases). V was shortened by 0 bases and J by 8 bases, with 13 bases between the two germline ends. The CDR3 sequence is 14 residues long. Germline CDR1 MGHRA, CDR2 YSYEKL. CDR3 loop: CASSQDAQVATQYF. CDR3 nucleotides: TGCGCCAGCAGCCAAGATGCACAGGTAGCTACCCAGTACTTC.

This sequence joins TRBV6-5 and TRBJ2-1; 10 nucleotides align to TRBD2. The V gene end was trimmed by 5 bases and the J gene end by 12 bases; junction bases not matched to a gene: 13. The CDR3 covers 15 residues. Germline V gene lookup returns CDR1 MNHEY and CDR2 SVGAGI. CDR3 sequence (DNA): TGTGCCAGCAGTCCTCTCGGACTAGCGGTGGACGTGCAGTTCTTC. It encodes CASSPLGLAVDVQFF.

This clone appeared a single time. This chain joins TRBV6-5 and TRBJ2-3, with D maybe TRBD1 (5 bases). The germline CDR1 and CDR2 sequences are MNHEY and SVGAGI. The CDR3 covers 15 residues. V shed 4 bases and J shed 1 base, with 12 bases lying between them. DNA for the CDR3: TGTGCCAGCAGTTCCGTACCGACAGGCACAGATACGCAGTATTTT. Its protein is CASSSVPTGTDTQYF.

This chain connects TRBV2 to TRBJ1-2, with D perhaps matching TRBD1 (6 bases). Germline V gene data show CDR1 as SNHLY and CDR2 as FYNNEI. V was trimmed by 6 bases and J by 2 bases, leaving 19 bases between them. The CDR3 runs 16 residues. In DNA form, the CDR3 reads TGTGCCAGCAGGAACCCCCGAGGGGGAGTCAACTATGGCTACACCTTC. Its translation is CASRNPRGGVNYGYTF.

The chain couples TRBV30 to TRBJ2-3; no definite D call. The CDR3 is 12 residues long. Germline CDR1 and CDR2: GTSNPN and SVGIG (reference sequence). V was clipped by 0 bases and J by 5 bases, with 6 bases between them. The CDR3 nucleotides read TGTGCCTGGAGTGTAGAGAGAGATACGCAGTATTTT. Residues: CAWSVERDTQYF.

This chain joins TRBV3-1 (or the pseudogene TRBV3-2) and TRBJ1-1; D perhaps matches TRBD1 (5 bases). The CDR3 covers 15 residues. Looked up from germline, CDR1 is LGHDT and CDR2 is YNNKEL (reference sequence). Trimming shortened V by 4 bases and J by 3 bases, and 15 bases separated the two germline ends. The CDR3 DNA reads as TGTGCCAGCAGCCCCTCGGGGGGTGGGGACACTGAAGCTTTCTTT. Protein product: CASSPSGGGDTEAFF.

The chain recombines TRBV30 with TRBJ1-2; D is possibly TRBD1 (6 bases). V gave up 2 bases and J gave up 3 bases, with 10 bases separating them. The CDR3 extends over 13 amino acids. Germline CDR1 and CDR2: GTSNPN and SVGIG (reference sequence). The CDR3, as DNA: TGTGCCTGGAGTAGCAGGGGTGACTATGGCTACACCTTC. This encodes CAWSSRGDYGYTF.

The chain uses TRBV7-2 and TRBJ1-5; no clear D gene. V lost 2 bases, J lost 4 bases, and 6 bases lay in between. The germline V gene has CDR1 SGHTA and CDR2 FQGNSA. This CDR3 spans 13 amino acids. Here the CDR3 reads CASSLRPNQPQHF. The CDR3 region has the DNA TGTGCCAGCAGCTTAAGGCCAAATCAGCCCCAGCATTTT.

This clone was detected once. CDR3 residues: CASRPLAESSYEQYF. CDR3 bases: TGTGCCAGTAGGCCCCTAGCGGAGAGCTCCTACGAGCAGTACTTC. The V gene is TRBV19, the J gene TRBJ2-7; 7 bases fit TRBD2. J was trimmed by 0 bases and V by 6 bases; bases with no gene match: 8. CDR1 and CDR2 from the germline V gene are LNHDA and SQIVND (reference sequence). The CDR3 covers 15 residues.

The chain is built from TRBV2 and TRBJ2-3; TRBD2 matches 7 bases. This CDR3 is 18 amino acids long. From germline, CDR1 is SNHLY and CDR2 FYNNEI. The V gene end was trimmed by 6 bases and the J gene end by 2 bases; junction bases not matched to a gene: 17. The CDR3 coding sequence is TGTGCCAGCAGCCTTACGGGGACTACCGGTTACCTCACAGATACGCAGTATTTT. Encoded protein: CASSLTGTTGYLTDTQYF.